This T cell receptor beta chain was found in a study of blood T cell repertoires in COVID-19. Study summary: The United States, Italy and Spain provided the acute and convalescent COVID-19 samples.

Clones were sequenced by immunoSEQ multiplex PCR, and TCRdb holds only the in-frame ones, with some missing. Of about 300,000 clones listed, 85% were seen once; the top ten hold under 3%. This clone showed up just a few times. The germline gives CDR1 SGHDT, CDR2 YYEEEE. The CDR3 length is 16 residues. Between the trimmed V and J ends, which lost 0 bases and 1 base, there was a span of 13 bases. This sequence was found in a woman aged 45 to 65 who had recovered from COVID-19. The rearrangement uses TRBV5-6 and TRBJ1-2; possible D gene TRBD1, 6 bases. Sequenced input: PBMCs or T cells enriched from blood (not recorded which). This CDR3 is CASSLVGQSDNYGYTF. CDR3 DNA sequence: TGTGCCAGCAGCTTGGTCGGACAGTCAGATAACTATGGCTACACCTTC.